What follows describes a single TCR beta chain. Its antigen is unknown. Via MiXCR, TCRdb re-called the reads, giving one row per CDR3 protein. Among 15,000 to 20,000 distinct CDR3 sequences, approximately 20% were seen once, and the ten largest hold roughly an eighth. This sample was included in a study of liver allograft versus peripheral blood T cells. Study information: Intrahepatic T cell receptor repertoires from transplanted livers were compared against repertoires in recipients' peripheral blood. Study-level points and caveats: Reportedly, the T cell receptor repertoires inside liver allografts were not the same as those in peripheral blood.

This TCR was recovered from a human patient who had a liver transplant. Some T cells may be provided by the graft donor.

CDR3 amino acids: CASSPPGLTYGYTF. The DNA of the CDR3 is TGTGCCAGCAGCCCCCCGGGTCTCACCTATGGCTACACCTTC. This chain links TRBV5-4 with TRBJ1-2; D unclear. Germline CDR1 SGHNT, CDR2 YYREEE (reference sequence). V shed 4 bases and J shed 4 bases, with 14 bases lying between them. The CDR3 consists of 14 residues.